This T cell receptor (beta chain) was found in a study of control samples from healthy donors and cancer patients. Trimming removed 3 bases from V and 7 bases from J, with 6 bases in between. Germline V gene data show CDR1 as LNHDA and CDR2 as SQIVND (reference sequence). There are 11 residues in the CDR3. Some clones are missing from TCRdb's copy, which holds only in-frame ones; the method was immunoSEQ multiplex PCR. The sample comprises over 50,000 clones, around 95% of which are singletons, and 0.9% to 1.2% rests with the top ten. V and J are TRBV19 and TRBJ1-2, with D hard to call. The sample taken for sequencing was blood. This TCR was sampled from a woman aged 18 to 35 in good health. The CDR3 DNA follows: TGTGCCAGTAGTATTGGTTTTGGCTACACCTTC. It translates to CASSIGFGYTF.